These 15 T cell receptor beta chains originate from one sample sequenced in a study of early T cells in non-severe SARS-CoV-2 infection. TCRdb used MiXCR to reprocess the 5' RACE reads, holding one entry per CDR3 protein. Of 30,000 to 40,000 distinct CDR3 sequences listed, 3.5% to 5% were seen once; the top ten hold around 15%. The sample taken for sequencing was whole blood. The receptors originated from an adult who was a healthcare worker with PCR-confirmed SARS-CoV-2 infection or an uninfected control (not recorded which).

This clonotype was seen repeatedly, ten times or more. The chain uses TRBV30 and TRBJ2-6; D is possibly TRBD2 (5 bases). The germline CDR1 and CDR2 sequences are GTSNPN and SVGIG (reference sequence). V was pared by 8 bases and J by 2 bases, with 10 bases between. The CDR3 length is 13 residues. The CDR3 sequence: CARDGTGANVLTF. The CDR3 DNA reads as TGTGCCCGAGACGGGACTGGGGCCAACGTCCTGACTTTC. Full variable domain (outside the CDR3, taken from reference TRBV30 and TRBJ2-6): SQTIHQWPATLVQPVGSPLSLECTVEGTSNPNLYWYRQAAGRGLQLLFYSVGIGQISSEVPQNLSASRPQDRQFILSSKKLLLSDSGFYLCARDGTGANVLTFGAGSRLTVL.

This clonotype was detected only a few times. V and J are TRBV20-1 and TRBJ2-6; maybe TRBD1 (6 bases). Germline loops: CDR1 DFQATT, CDR2 SNEGSKA (reference sequence). Trimming took off 1 base at V and 4 bases at J, with 17 bases between the two ends. The CDR3 has 17 amino acids. Here the CDR3 DNA reads TGCAGTGCTAGAGCCGGGACACTCCTTAAGGGGGCCAACGTCCTGACTTTC. Protein product: CSARAGTLLKGANVLTF.

This chain joins TRBV19 and TRBJ2-2; D is possibly TRBD2 (5 bases). Germline CDR1 reads LNHDA; CDR2 reads SQIVND (reference sequence). Trimming took off 10 bases at V and 6 bases at J, with 12 bases between the two ends. This CDR3 is built from 12 residues. The CDR3 bases are TGTGCCACCCTCGCGGGCTCCGGGGAGCTGTTTTTT. As protein: CATLAGSGELFF. The whole variable domain, remainder taken from reference TRBV19 and TRBJ2-2, is DGGITQSPKYLFRKEGQNVTLSCEQNLNHDAMYWYRQDPGQGLRLIYYSQIVNDFQKGDIAEGYSVSREKKESFPLTVTSAQKNPTAFYLCATLAGSGELFFGEGSRLTVL.

This clonotype turned up a few times. CDR3 region: CASSRRQETQYF. The CDR3 coding sequence is TGTGCCAGCAGTAGGAGACAAGAGACCCAGTACTTC. This chain connects TRBV6-5 to TRBJ2-5; no clear D. Germline assignment: CDR1 MNHEY and CDR2 SVGAGI. The CDR3 spans 12 residues. Trimming shortened V by 5 bases and J by 2 bases, and 6 bases separated the two germline ends.

In its sample, this clonotype was seen many times. The V and J genes are TRBV20-1 and TRBJ2-1; D call uncertain. The V end lost 6 bases, the J end lost 8 bases, and 17 bases lay between the germline ends. The germline V gene encodes CDR1 DFQATT and CDR2 SNEGSKA (reference sequence). The CDR3 has 13 residues. CDR3: CSATPRQIHEQFF. CDR3 nucleotide sequence: TGCAGTGCCACCCCCCGTCAGATCCATGAGCAGTTCTTC.

Comments on this clonotype: A much larger clone differs by one base, so this may be a read error. J is TRBJ1-6 and V is TRBV6-1; no firm D call. The CDR3 is 14 amino acids. Germline V CDR1 and CDR2: MNHNS, SASEGT. The CDR3 DNA follows: TGTGTCAGCAGCGGAGCCCTCGGTTATTCACCCCTCCACTTT. Translation gives CVSSGALGYSPLHF.

The sample holds many counts of this clonotype. J is TRBJ2-3 and V is TRBV20-1, with TRBD2 matching over 10 bases. V shed 1 base and J 6 bases; nucleotides not matched to a gene: 16. The germline CDR1 and CDR2 sequences are DFQATT and SNEGSKA (reference sequence). The CDR3 has 18 amino acids. The CDR3 DNA reads as TGCAGTGCTAGAGGCACAGAGCGGGGGGGCACAAGTACCGATACGCAGTATTTT. Translating gives CSARGTERGGTSTDTQYF.

This clonotype was seen a few times. The chain carries TRBV7-3 and TRBJ2-2, with a possible D match to TRBD2 (6 bases). V dropped 1 base and J dropped 3 bases, with 6 bases sitting between them. Germline V gene sequence: CDR1 SGHTA, CDR2 FQGTGA. The CDR3 length is 14 residues. The CDR3 nucleotides read TGTGCCAGCAGCTTAAGCGGGGACACCGGGGAGCTGTTTTTT. As protein: CASSLSGDTGELFF.

This clonotype was found many times. This sequence joins TRBV20-1 and TRBJ2-3, with D perhaps matching TRBD2 (6 bases). Trimming took off 6 bases at V and 1 base at J, with 14 bases between the two ends. The germline V gene has CDR1 DFQATT and CDR2 SNEGSKA (reference sequence). This CDR3 contains 14 residues. The CDR3 bases are TGCAGTGCCGGGACTCACAGTCGCACAGATACGCAGTATTTT. It yields the protein CSAGTHSRTDTQYF.

This clonotype has more than one count but fewer than ten. The rearrangement links TRBV2 to TRBJ2-6, with unresolved D. The CDR3 runs to 16 residues. Germline CDR1 SNHLY, CDR2 FYNNEI. V lost 7 bases to trimming and J lost 0 bases, with 13 bases between them. As DNA, the CDR3 is TGTGCCAGCAACGGAGCCAAGGACTCTGGGGCCAACGTCCTGACTTTC. Translated, it gives CASNGAKDSGANVLTF.

There are many counts of this clonotype. The V call is TRBV7-2, the J call TRBJ1-6; D remains unclear. CDR1 SGHTA and CDR2 FQGNSA come from the germline V gene. Trimming removed 3 bases from V and 7 bases from J, with 13 bases in between. The CDR3 contains 15 residues. The CDR3 DNA follows: TGTGCCAGCAGCTTCGGAAAGGACCCAAATTCACCCCTCCACTTT. As protein: CASSFGKDPNSPLHF. The full variable domain, in which reference TRBV7-2 and TRBJ1-6 provide the parts outside the CDR3, is GAGVSQSPSNKVTEKGKDVELRCDPISGHTALYWYRQSLGQGLEFLIYFQGNSAPDKSGLPSDRFSAERTGGSVSTLTIQRTQQEDSAVYLCASSFGKDPNSPLHFGNGTRLTVT.

This clonotype came up many times. V usage is TRBV2 and J usage is TRBJ2-1; no clear D gene. CDR3 length equals 9 residues. Germline assignment: CDR1 SNHLY and CDR2 FYNNEI. The V gene lost 10 bases and the J gene lost 10 bases, with 8 bases spanning the gap. The CDR3 region has the DNA TGTGCCACCTCCCTGGAGCAGTTCTTC. Amino acid sequence: CATSLEQFF.

This clonotype was seen a handful of times. The chain uses TRBV4-1 and TRBJ1-5; the D is unclear. Germline CDR1 and CDR2: MGHRA and YSYEKL. V was clipped by 1 base and J by 6 bases, with 10 bases between them. This CDR3 is 14 amino acids long. CDR3 protein: CASSQGLRPQPQHF. In DNA, the CDR3 is TGCGCCAGCAGCCAAGGCTTGCGGCCTCAGCCCCAGCATTTT.

Ten or more counts support this clonotype. The chain carries TRBV20-1 and TRBJ1-5; D gene uncertain. Trimming removed 5 bases at V and 1 base at J, with 9 bases between. The V gene's germline CDR1 is DFQATT and CDR2 SNEGSKA (reference sequence). The CDR3 is made up of 13 amino acids. DNA for the CDR3: TGCAGTGCTGGAGTGGGAAGCAATCAGCCCCAGCATTTT. Translated, it gives CSAGVGSNQPQHF.

In this sample, this clonotype turned up a few times. The chain combines TRBV7-2 with TRBJ2-7; TRBD2 might be the D (6 bases). Germline V gene data show CDR1 as SGHTA and CDR2 as FQGNSA. V lost 3 bases, J lost 6 bases, and 18 bases lay in between. The CDR3 consists of 15 residues. The CDR3 nucleotides read TGTGCCAGCAGCTTCCAAGCCGGGGGAACGGGCGAGCAGTACTTC. The encoded protein is CASSFQAGGTGEQYF.